This T cell receptor (beta chain) is drawn from a study of spatial heterogeneity in lung cancer. Whole-study findings and limits: Follow-up blood showed ubiquitous expanded tumor TCRs less than blood at resection did.

Time point reported: sample taken at primary tumor resection. A distinct unique molecular identifier was carried by each TCR cDNA molecule. TCRdb independently ran MiXCR on the 5' RACE reads; one entry per CDR3 protein. The data show 50,000 to 75,000 distinct CDR3 sequences, approximately 6.3% seen once. The table lists this clonotype with many counts. Its cognate antigen is unknown. V lost 3 bases to trimming and J lost 0 bases, with 7 bases between them. Germline V lookup: CDR1 SGHTA, CDR2 FQGTGA. This CDR3 has 14 residues. The V gene is TRBV7-3, the J gene TRBJ2-3, with D perhaps matching TRBD1 (5 bases). This receptor was identified in a female donor with early-stage non-small cell lung cancer. Material: PBMCs, obtained at surgery. The CDR3 reads CASSLTASTDTQYF. The DNA of the CDR3 is TGTGCCAGCAGCTTGACAGCCAGCACAGATACGCAGTATTTT.